Presented here are 21 T cell receptor beta chains from one specimen sequenced in a study of T cell changes during pregnancy in multiple sclerosis (dated by TCRdb to between 2019 and 2020). Library method: the immunoSEQ multiplex PCR assay. TCRdb's version of the immuneACCESS table is confined to in-frame rearrangements and falls short of the full clone set. An unresolved V gene accounts for under half of the shortfall where checked; the remainder is of unknown origin. In all, the sample holds about 39,000 clones, and 94% of those were seen once. The ten top clones hold about 0.33% of the sample. Sequenced material: CD4+ T cells from peripheral blood mononuclear cells, taken after pregnancy. The receptors stem from a female donor with multiple sclerosis, enrolled in a pregnancy study.

V gene TRBV6-6 combines with J gene TRBJ1-1, with a tentative D call TRBD1 (5 bases). V was pared by 5 bases and J by 5 bases, with 15 bases between. CDR1 and CDR2 (germline): MNHNY, SVGAGI (reference sequence). The CDR3 covers 14 residues. The CDR3 sequence is CASSGQGRRTEAFF. DNA of the CDR3: TGTGCCAGCAGTGGGCAGGGTCGGCGAACTGAAGCTTTCTTT.

V and J are TRBV7-9 and TRBJ1-1; D is unresolved. The CDR3 spans 12 residues. Germline loops: CDR1 SEHNR, CDR2 FQNEAQ (reference sequence). V was clipped by 2 bases and J by 10 bases, with 11 bases between them. Written as DNA, the CDR3 is TGTGCCAGCAGCTTAATCGAGGGTAGAGCTTTCTTT. Amino acid sequence: CASSLIEGRAFF. Full variable domain (missing parts from reference TRBV7-9 and TRBJ1-1): DTGVSQNPRHKITKRGQNVTFRCDPISEHNRLYWYRQTLGQGPEFLTYFQNEAQLEKSRLLSDRFSAERPKGSFSTLEIQRTEQGDSAMYLCASSLIEGRAFFGQGTRLTVV.

The DNA for the CDR3 is TGCGCCAGCAGACGGACTAGCGGGGCTTCCTACGAGCAGTACTTC. Amino acids: CASRRTSGASYEQYF. V usage is TRBV5-1 and J usage is TRBJ2-7, with 12 bases aligning to TRBD2. CDR1 and CDR2 (germline): SGHRS, YFSETQ. The J segment lost 1 base and the V segment lost 5 bases, leaving 4 bases of the junction unmatched. CDR3 length equals 15 residues.

As DNA, the CDR3 is TGCAGTGCTAGCGGTACGCACGAGCAGTACTTC. Its translation is CSASGTHEQYF. V is TRBV20-1 and J is TRBJ2-7; D is unresolved. CDR1 DFQATT and CDR2 SNEGSKA come from the germline V gene (reference sequence). With 3 bases removed from V and 5 bases from J, the gap between germline ends came to 8 bases. This CDR3 spans 11 amino acids.

This sequence joins TRBV23-1 and TRBJ1-2; D may be TRBD1 (5 bases). TRBV23-1 is an ORF, and what it does is uncertain. There are 17 residues in the CDR3. Deletions cut 0 bases from V and 0 bases from J, with 14 bases between. The CDR3 region is CASSQSGGANTNYGYTF. DNA for the CDR3: TGCGCCAGCAGTCAATCTGGAGGGGCGAATACTAACTATGGCTACACCTTC.

This chain joins TRBV7-8 and TRBJ2-1, with D possibly matching TRBD2 (5 bases). The CDR3 has 12 residues. Germline V CDR1 and CDR2: SGHVS, FQNEAQ. Trimming removed 5 bases from V and 10 bases from J, with 12 bases in between. The chain's CDR3 is CASSQTGVEQFF. CDR3 nucleotides: TGTGCCAGCAGCCAAACCGGGGTCGAGCAGTTCTTC. Supplemented by reference TRBV7-8 and TRBJ2-1, the full variable domain reads GAGVSQSPRYKVAKRGQDVALRCDPISGHVSLFWYQQALGQGPEFLTYFQNEAQLDKSGLPSDRFFAERPEGSVSTLKIQRTQQEDSAVYLCASSQTGVEQFFGPGTRLTVL.

V gene TRBV5-8 combines with J gene TRBJ1-2, with D perhaps TRBD1 (5 bases). Between the trimmed V and J ends, which lost 0 bases and 4 bases, there was a span of 19 bases. Germline-derived CDR1 and CDR2 are SGHTS and YDEGEE. The CDR3 sequence is 17 residues long. The CDR3 DNA follows: TGTGCCAGCAGCTTGGCCATCGGGGGAGGGAGCCTCTATGGCTACACCTTC. Protein: CASSLAIGGGSLYGYTF.

This chain links TRBV30 with TRBJ1-3; 7 nucleotides line up with TRBD1. Germline V gene data show CDR1 as GTSNPN and CDR2 as SVGIG (reference sequence). V dropped 4 bases and J dropped 0; count of bases not matched to a gene: 9. The CDR3 covers 16 residues. CDR3 nucleotide sequence: TGTGCCTGGACCGGACAGGACAGTGCCTCTGGAAACACCATATATTTT. Protein product: CAWTGQDSASGNTIYF.

The rearrangement joins TRBV5-1 to TRBJ2-2; D might be TRBD1 (5 bases). Germline loops: CDR1 SGHRS, CDR2 YFSETQ. V lost 6 bases and J 4 bases, leaving 13 bases between the germline ends. This CDR3 contains 14 residues. The CDR3 bases are TGCGCCAGCAAGACAGCCGTGTCCACCGGGGAGCTGTTTTTT. Residues: CASKTAVSTGELFF.

This clone is judged medium-sized. The chain has TRBV18 and TRBJ2-7, with 10 positions matching TRBD1. V trimming: 3 bases; J trimming: 3 bases; junction bases outside the gene matches: 2. Per germline, CDR1 KGHSH and CDR2 LQKENI. The CDR3 has 14 amino acids. The CDR3 loop reads CASSPGTGDYEQYF. The CDR3 DNA is TGTGCCAGCTCACCGGGGACAGGGGACTACGAGCAGTACTTC.

The chain combines TRBV4-1 with TRBJ2-7; TRBD2 is a possible D gene (5 bases). The germline V gene encodes CDR1 MGHRA and CDR2 YSYEKL. The CDR3 is made up of 13 amino acids. V lost 1 base and J 6 bases, leaving 10 bases between the germline ends. CDR3 coding DNA: TGCGCCAGCAGCCAAGGGGGAGCCCGCGAGCAGTACTTC. This gives the protein CASSQGGAREQYF.

Concerning this clone itself: The junction differs from germline at one of its ends, possibly a read error. The rearrangement uses TRBV7-7 and TRBJ2-1; maybe TRBD2 (7 bases). The CDR3 extends over 15 amino acids. Looked up from germline, CDR1 is SSHAT and CDR2 is FNYEAQ (reference sequence). For the CDR3, the DNA is TGTGCTAGCAGCTTAAGGGGGGGCGGTTACAATGAGCAGTTCTTC. This gives the protein CASSLRGGGYNEQFF.

The chain uses TRBV11-2 and TRBJ2-5; D not certain. The CDR3 length is 11 residues. V gave up 5 bases and J gave up 2 bases, with 3 bases separating them. Germline CDR1 is SGHAT and CDR2 is FQNNGV. CDR3 region: CASSLQETQYF. The CDR3 DNA sequence: TGTGCCAGCAGCCTACAAGAGACCCAGTACTTC.

This sequence joins TRBV9 and TRBJ2-1; 9 bases agree with TRBD1. The CDR3 contains 15 residues. V shed 3 bases and J 12 bases; nucleotides not matched to a gene: 13. The germline V gene has CDR1 SGDLS and CDR2 YYNGEE. The DNA of the CDR3 is TGTGCCAGCAGCGCCGGGGGGACAGGGCCACGGGGGCAGTTCTTC. This encodes CASSAGGTGPRGQFF. Looking up the rest from reference TRBV9 and TRBJ2-1 gives the full variable domain: DSGVTQTPKHLITATGQRVTLRCSPRSGDLSVYWYQQSLDQGLQFLIQYYNGEERAKGNILERFSAQQFPDLHSELNLSSLELGDSALYFCASSAGGTGPRGQFFGPGTRLTVL.

The chain couples TRBV10-3 to TRBJ1-2; 9 bases are shared with TRBD1. This CDR3 is built from 14 residues. CDR1 and CDR2 (germline): ENHRY, SYGVKD. Germline trimming cut 6 bases from V and 7 bases from J; bases unmatched to any gene: 9. The CDR3 region is CAIRELTGGPGYTF. The CDR3 DNA reads as TGTGCCATCAGAGAACTAACAGGGGGCCCTGGCTACACCTTC.

The rearrangement uses TRBV30 and TRBJ2-4; maybe TRBD1 (6 bases). Germline CDR1 reads GTSNPN; CDR2 reads SVGIG (reference sequence). Deletions cut 8 bases from V and 6 bases from J, with 14 bases between. This CDR3 spans 12 amino acids. The CDR3 DNA follows: TGTGCCCTACAGACAGGCGCAAACATTCAGTACTTC. Its protein is CALQTGANIQYF.

V usage is TRBV6-1 and J usage is TRBJ1-1; 10 bases are shared with TRBD1. This CDR3 comprises 13 residues. Germline CDR1 reads MNHNS; CDR2 reads SASEGT. Germline trimming cut 6 bases from V and 7 bases from J; bases unmatched to any gene: 5. The CDR3 DNA is TGTGCCAGCAGCGGGACAGGGGAAGGTGAAGCTTTCTTT. Protein sequence: CASSGTGEGEAFF.

The chain employs TRBV9 and TRBJ2-3; the match to TRBD1 covers 8 bases. V gave up 4 bases and J gave up 2 bases; unmatched junction bases: 6. This CDR3 comprises 15 residues. CDR1 SGDLS and CDR2 YYNGEE come from the germline V gene. DNA of the CDR3: TGTGCCAGCAGCCCCCAGGGACAGGTCACAGATACGCAGTATTTT. Amino acids: CASSPQGQVTDTQYF.

V usage is TRBV19 and J usage is TRBJ1-2, with 9 nucleotides matching TRBD1. The CDR3 runs to 14 residues. Germline loops: CDR1 LNHDA, CDR2 SQIVND (reference sequence). The ends lost 2 bases at V and 8 bases at J; junction bases unmatched: 6. CDR3 nucleotides: TGTGCCAGTAGTATACTGGACAGGGGCTCAGGCTACACCTTC. Protein product: CASSILDRGSGYTF.

The J gene is TRBJ1-1, the V gene TRBV19; 7 bases align to TRBD1. Germline V CDR1 and CDR2: LNHDA, SQIVND (reference sequence). V was clipped by 3 bases and J by 8 bases; unmatched bases: 9. The CDR3 contains 14 residues. The CDR3 nucleotides read TGTGCCAGTAGTATCCTGCGAGACAGGGAAGAAGCTTTCTTT. Its protein product is CASSILRDREEAFF.

J is TRBJ1-4 and V is TRBV7-9, with D perhaps matching TRBD1 (5 bases). The CDR3 spans 15 residues. Deletions cut 4 bases from V and 3 bases from J, with 12 bases between. From germline, CDR1 is SEHNR and CDR2 FQNEAQ (reference sequence). The chain's CDR3 is CASSSGGSPNEKLFF. The CDR3 DNA sequence: TGTGCCAGCAGCTCCGGGGGTTCGCCTAATGAAAAACTGTTTTTT.